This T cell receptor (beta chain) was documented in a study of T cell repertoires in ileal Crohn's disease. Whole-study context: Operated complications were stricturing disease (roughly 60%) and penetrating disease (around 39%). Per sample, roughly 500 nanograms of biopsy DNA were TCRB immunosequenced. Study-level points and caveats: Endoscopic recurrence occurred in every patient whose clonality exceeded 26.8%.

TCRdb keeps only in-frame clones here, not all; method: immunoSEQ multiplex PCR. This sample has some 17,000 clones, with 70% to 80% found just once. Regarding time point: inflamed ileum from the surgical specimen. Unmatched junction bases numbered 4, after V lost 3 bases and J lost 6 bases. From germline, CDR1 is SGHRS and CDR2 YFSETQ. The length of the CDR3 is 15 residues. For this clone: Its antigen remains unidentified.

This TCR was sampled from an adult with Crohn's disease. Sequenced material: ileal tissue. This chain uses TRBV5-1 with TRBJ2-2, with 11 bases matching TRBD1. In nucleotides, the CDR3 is TGCGCCAGCAGCTCCGGACAGGGGGCTGCCGGGGAGCTGTTTTTT. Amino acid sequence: CASSSGQGAAGELFF.